The clone carrying this T cell receptor beta chain was seen at least ten times. Its cognate antigen is unknown. Genomic DNA provided the template from which TCR beta VDJ and CDR3 profiles were obtained. A single record per CDR3 protein comes from TCRdb applying MiXCR to the reads. Counted here are tens of thousands of distinct CDR3 sequences, 45% to 60% occurring once; the ten biggest clones make up about 8.3%. The data were obtained in a study of CD8+CD57+ T cells in acquired aplastic anemia. Overall study: CD4+ cells from healthy donors averaged around 9.9 million reads. Study results and caveats: CD8+ Simpson's diversity did not differ significantly between patients and controls.

The CDR3 runs 19 residues. CDR1 and CDR2 from the germline V gene are PRHDT and FYEKMQ (reference sequence). With 3 bases clipped from V and 3 bases from J, the junction kept 13 bases outside the gene matches. The TCR sequence derives from a human donor in good health, serving as a control. The sequenced sample was sorted CD4+, CD8+, or CD8+CD57+ T cells (not recorded which) from PBMCs. This rearrangement joins TRBV13 to TRBJ2-7; TRBD2 matches at 14 bases. The CDR3 DNA follows: TGTGCCAGCAGCTTGCGGACTAGCGGGAGGACCCATTTTATCTACGAGCAGTACTTC. It codes for CASSLRTSGRTHFIYEQYF.